This TCR beta chain emerged from a study of radiotherapy plus CTLA-4 blockade in lung cancer. Looking at the study overall: The study recorded objective responses in 18% of patients and disease control in 25% to 35%.

Chemo-refractory metastatic non-small-cell lung cancer patients were treated with focal radiation plus CTLA-4 blockade with ipilimumab. J was trimmed by 3 bases and V by 3 bases; bases with no gene match: 3. The CDR3 covers 14 residues. Germline CDR1 SGHAT, CDR2 FQNNGV. Method: immunoSEQ multiplex PCR; TCRdb's copy keeps in-frame clones and lacks some. The sample consists of 77,000 or so clones, roughly 69% of them appearing once. This sequence joins TRBV11-2 and TRBJ2-7; 9 bases match TRBD1. This TCR came from a human donor with non-small cell lung cancer whose response to radiotherapy plus ipilimumab could not be evaluated. The sample in question was peripheral blood, obtained from a patient treated with radiotherapy plus ipilimumab. For the CDR3, the DNA is TGTGCCAGCAGCTTGGGACAGGGTCTCTACGAGCAGTACTTC. Protein product: CASSLGQGLYEQYF.